A selection of T cell receptor beta chains follows, all from one sample in a study of blood T cell repertoires in COVID-19. TCRdb's copy holds only in-frame clones and misses some; the assay was immunoSEQ multiplex PCR. The sample lists about 670,000 clones, about 87% occurring once. Specimen: peripheral blood. These TCRs come from a woman aged 18-29 years with acute or convalescent COVID-19. Both conserved end residues are part of each CDR3. A D gene is named only where the DNA matches it firmly. Expanded clones are given a class, and other clones once, few, many or no size at all.

TRBD1	TRBJ1-2	.	TRBV7-9	TGTGCCAGCAGCCGGACAGGGGAGGTCTATGGCTACACCTTC	CASSRTGEVYGYTF
.	TRBJ1-1	.	TRBV3-1/TRBV3-2	TGTGCCAGCAGCCAAGATGGGGCAGGACCGCCCGGGACTGAAGCTTTCTTT	CASSQDGAGPPGTEAFF
TRBD1	TRBJ1-1	.	TRBV5-8	TGTGCCAGCAGCAAGGACAGGGGAGGTGGGAACACTGAAGCTTTCTTT	CASSKDRGGGNTEAFF
.	TRBJ1-6	.	TRBV6-6	TGTGCCAGCAGTTATGCCCGGGACTCCTATAATTCACCCCTCCACTTT	CASSYARDSYNSPLHF
TRBD1	TRBJ2-1	few	TRBV18	TGTGCCAGCTCACCAAGGGCGGTGAGGGACAGAAGCTCCTACAATGAGCAGTTCTTC	CASSPRAVRDRSSYNEQFF
TRBD1	TRBJ1-4	.	TRBV5-6	TGTGCCAGCAGCGATGGGACAGCCTTTAATGAAAAACTGTTTTTT	CASSDGTAFNEKLFF
TRBD1	TRBJ1-2	few	TRBV2	TGTGCCAGCAGTGAACAGGGGGCAGCAACTGGCGGCTACACCTTC	CASSEQGAATGGYTF
.	TRBJ2-7	once	TRBV5-6	TGTGCCAGCAGCTTGGGGAGCCACGAGCAGTACTTC	CASSLGSHEQYF
.	TRBJ1-1	.	TRBV27	TGTGCCAGCAGTTTAGGGCGGGAATGGGACACTGAAGCTTTCTTT	CASSLGREWDTEAFF
TRBD2	TRBJ2-1	.	TRBV20-1	TGCAGTGCTAGTCCCTTAGGCGCGGGGGTGTCCTACAATGAGCAGTTCTTC	CSASPLGAGVSYNEQFF
.	TRBJ1-1	.	TRBV4-1	TGCGCCAGCAGCCAAGAGGATGGTGTGGTGACACTCTCAATCGACACTGAAGCTTTCTTT	CASSQEDGVVTLSIDTEAFF
TRBD1	TRBJ2-7	.	TRBV24-1	TGTGCCGCCGGGACAGGATCCTACGAGCAGTACTTC	CAAGTGSYEQYF
.	TRBJ2-2	.	TRBV7-6	TGTGCCAGCAGCTTAGGCAGGTTCTCCACCGGGGAGCTGTTTTTT	CASSLGRFSTGELFF
.	TRBJ1-2	.	TRBV11-2	TGTGCCAGCAGCCTAAGGGGGGGCTATGGCTACACCTTC	CASSLRGGYGYTF
TRBD1	TRBJ1-5	.	TRBV6-5	TGTGCCAGCATGTCGACAGGGAGCCGGCAGCCCCAGCATTTT	CASMSTGSRQPQHF
.	TRBJ1-2	.	TRBV18	TGTGCCAGCTCACCTCGACAGCCGGTCTATGGCTACACCTTC	CASSPRQPVYGYTF
TRBD1	TRBJ2-1	.	TRBV29-1	TGCAGCGTAAGACAGGGGCTGAATGAGCAGTTCTTC	CSVRQGLNEQFF
TRBD1	TRBJ2-2	.	TRBV6-5	TGTGCCAGCAGCCCCAGGGGGATGGGCACCGGGGAGCTGTTTTTT	CASSPRGMGTGELFF
TRBD1	TRBJ1-4	.	TRBV14	TGTGCCAGCAGACAGACAGGGAAAAATGAAAAACTGTTTTTT	CASRQTGKNEKLFF
.	TRBJ2-1	.	TRBV7-2	TGTGCCAGCACCTTCCGCGGAGGGTTTAGCAATGAGCAGTTCTTC	CASTFRGGFSNEQFF
.	TRBJ1-2	many	TRBV24-1	TGTGCCACCAGTGACCCCCTACCTAACTATGGCTACACCTTC	CATSDPLPNYGYTF
.	TRBJ2-7	.	TRBV4-1	TGCGCCAGCAGCCAAGAGGGCCTTACCCCCTACGAGCAGTACTTC	CASSQEGLTPYEQYF
.	TRBJ2-2	.	TRBV4-3	TGCGCCAGCAGCCAAGATCTAGGGGGTAGCGGGGAGCTGTTTTTT	CASSQDLGGSGELFF
.	TRBJ2-1	.	TRBV12-3/TRBV12-4	TGTGCCAGCACCAAGATAGGAGACAATGAGCAGTTCTTC	CASTKIGDNEQFF
.	TRBJ2-3	.	TRBV6-5	TGTGCCAGCAGTACCGGGATTGGAGATACGCAGTATTTT	CASSTGIGDTQYF
.	TRBJ1-3	.	TRBV5-6	TGTGCCAGCAGCTTTCCCGGGACATCGATTGACACTGGAAACACCATATATTTT	CASSFPGTSIDTGNTIYF
TRBD1	TRBJ1-2	.	TRBV6-4	TGTGCCAGCAGTGAAGTCTTTGGGACAGGAGGTGGCTACACCTTC	CASSEVFGTGGGYTF
TRBD1	TRBJ1-1	.	TRBV6-2/TRBV6-3	TGTGCCAGCAGTTACGACGGGACAGGGAAGTTTACTGAAGCTTTCTTT	CASSYDGTGKFTEAFF
.	TRBJ1-2	once	TRBV6-5	TGTGCTATAACCCCGGACTATAACTATGGCTACACCTTC	CAITPDYNYGYTF
TRBD1	TRBJ1-6	.	TRBV6-5	TGTGCCAGCAGTTACTCCGGACAGGGGCCACCCCTCCACTTT	CASSYSGQGPPLHF
.	TRBJ1-2	.	TRBV11-2	TGTGCCAGCAGGTCCACAGGGCGCGGCTACACCTTC	CASRSTGRGYTF
TRBD1	TRBJ1-1	once	TRBV7-2	TGTGCCAGCAGCTTGCCTGCACAGGGGGCGAACACTGAAGCTTTCTTT	CASSLPAQGANTEAFF